This entry lists 13 T cell receptor beta chains sequenced from one sample in a study of cytomegalovirus exposure and HLA in healthy donors. Method: immunoSEQ multiplex PCR; TCRdb's copy keeps in-frame clones and lacks some. This sample has fewer than 150,000 clones; more than 75% occur once, and the top ten carry approximately 10%. Material for sequencing was PBMCs. The receptors derive from a man aged 18 to 30 in good health and CMV-seropositive.

The chain links TRBV27 to TRBJ2-5; D might be TRBD2 (6 bases). From germline, CDR1 is MNHEY and CDR2 SMNVEV (reference sequence). Trimming removed 6 bases from V and 5 bases from J, with 13 bases in between. The CDR3 is 13 residues long. CDR3 nucleotide sequence: TGTGCCAGCAGACCGGGACTTTGGGAGACCCAGTACTTC. It encodes CASRPGLWETQYF.

This chain connects TRBV2 to TRBJ1-5, with 8 bases lining up with TRBD1. The CDR3 is 14 residues long. The germline V gene encodes CDR1 SNHLY and CDR2 FYNNEI. With 7 bases clipped from V and 3 bases from J, the junction kept 5 bases outside the gene matches. CDR3 protein: CASTKTGDNQPQHF. In DNA form, the CDR3 reads TGTGCCAGCACCAAGACAGGGGACAATCAGCCCCAGCATTTT.

This chain joins TRBV5-6 and TRBJ2-3; the D gene is possibly TRBD1 (5 bases). CDR1 is SGHDT and CDR2 is YYEEEE in the germline V gene. V was cut by 4 bases and J by 10 bases, with 13 bases left in between. There are 12 residues in the CDR3. The CDR3 here is CASSPGPTPQYF. As DNA, the CDR3 is TGTGCCAGCAGCCCAGGGCCTACACCGCAGTATTTT.

The rearrangement uses TRBV7-9 and TRBJ1-2; D unresolved. The germline CDR1 and CDR2 sequences are SEHNR and FQNEAQ (reference sequence). This CDR3 has 11 residues. V lost 5 bases and J lost 7, with 8 bases in between. The CDR3 bases are TGTGCCAGCAGCAACAGTGGTGGCTACACCTTC. This gives the protein CASSNSGGYTF.

The chain uses TRBV5-6 and TRBJ2-4; TRBD1 agrees at 9 bases. Germline CDR1 is SGHDT and CDR2 is YYEEEE. The CDR3 totals 18 residues. V trimming: 1 base; J trimming: 8 bases; junction bases outside the gene matches: 16. CDR3 sequence (DNA): TGTGCCAGCAGCTTGAGATCTCACAGGGGGCGAGATATAGACATTCAGTACTTC. As protein: CASSLRSHRGRDIDIQYF.

The chain uses TRBV29-1 and TRBJ2-1, with 9 bases that match TRBD2. V shed 4 bases and J 8 bases; nucleotides not matched to a gene: 18. The CDR3 contains 17 residues. The V gene's germline CDR1 is SQVTM and CDR2 ANQGSEA. The CDR3 nucleotides are TGCAGCGTTGCAGCTGCGCGGGGGGGGGCCGCTGGCGATGAGCAGTTCTTC. Protein sequence: CSVAAARGGAAGDEQFF.

This clone was detected many times. V is TRBV5-6 and J is TRBJ2-7; possible D gene TRBD2, 5 bases. V was pared by 4 bases and J by 4 bases, with 18 bases between. CDR1 and CDR2 (germline): SGHDT, YYEEEE. CDR3 length: 15 residues. CDR3 nucleotide sequence: TGTGCCAGCAGCCCACGCGGGCAGGCCAAGTACGAGCAGTACTTC. Translation gives CASSPRGQAKYEQYF.

The chain joins TRBV30 to TRBJ2-3; a possible D gene is TRBD2 (6 bases). V gave up 2 bases and J gave up 0 bases, with 15 bases separating them. Germline loops: CDR1 GTSNPN, CDR2 SVGIG (reference sequence). This CDR3 comprises 16 residues. As DNA, the CDR3 is TGTGCCTGGAGTTTAGAGGGAGGTTCTAGCACAGATACGCAGTATTTT. This encodes CAWSLEGGSSTDTQYF.

This sequence joins TRBV27 and TRBJ2-4; TRBD1 matches at 8 bases. Germline lookup yields CDR1 MNHEY and CDR2 SMNVEV (reference sequence). The CDR3 length is 15 residues. V dropped 1 base and J dropped 4; count of bases not matched to a gene: 3. CDR3 DNA sequence: TGTGCCAGCAGTTTATTAGGGACAGGAAAAAACATTCAGTACTTC. Translated, it gives CASSLLGTGKNIQYF.

The chain recombines TRBV27 with TRBJ2-7; a weak D match, TRBD1 (5 bases). Germline-derived CDR1 and CDR2 are MNHEY and SMNVEV (reference sequence). There are 15 residues in the CDR3. Between the trimmed V and J ends, which lost 6 bases and 1 base, there was a span of 16 bases. The DNA for the CDR3 is TGTGCCAGCAGACCCACAGGTGGTGGATCCTACGAGCAGTACTTC. This translates into CASRPTGGGSYEQYF.

This chain connects TRBV7-9 to TRBJ1-2, with 8 nucleotides matching TRBD1. Germline loops: CDR1 SEHNR, CDR2 FQNEAQ (reference sequence). The CDR3 has 15 residues. The junction had 4 bases not matched to a gene; V was cut back by 2 bases and J by 2 bases. CDR3 amino acids: CASSLTGGSNYGYTF. The CDR3 nucleotides read TGTGCCAGCAGCTTAACAGGGGGATCGAACTATGGCTACACCTTC.

The rearrangement joins TRBV9 to TRBJ2-2; 8 nucleotides agree with TRBD2. Germline V lookup: CDR1 SGDLS, CDR2 YYNGEE. CDR3 length equals 16 residues. The V and J ends lost 0 bases and 4 bases, in that order; junction bases with no gene match: 5. The CDR3 spells CASSVVLAGGTGELFF. The CDR3 DNA reads TGTGCCAGCAGCGTAGTGCTGGCGGGGGGCACCGGGGAGCTGTTTTTT.

CDR3 sequence (DNA): TGTGCCAGTGACCAGGGGTACGGTCAGCCCCAGCATTTT. As protein: CASDQGYGQPQHF. The chain carries TRBV19 and TRBJ1-5; perhaps TRBD1 as D (6 bases). Germline V gene lookup returns CDR1 LNHDA and CDR2 SQIVND (reference sequence). V was clipped by 8 bases and J by 6 bases, with 14 bases between them. The CDR3 is made up of 13 amino acids.